This TCR beta chain was documented in a study of T cell responses to AZD1222 COVID-19 vaccine. Regarding the study as a whole: The donors showed a predominance of white British ancestry and of females, with possible underestimation of clonal diversity.

Profiling relied on immunoSEQ multiplex PCR, and the TCRdb table lists in-frame clones only, not all of them. Of more than 150,000 clones in the sample, approximately 90% were seen once. Points on this clone: Its antigen is currently unknown.

The germline V gene has CDR1 SGHAT and CDR2 FQNNGV. V dropped 3 bases and J dropped 4 bases, with 4 bases sitting between them. This CDR3 is 12 amino acids long. This TCR was sampled from an adult in good health. This chain links TRBV11-2 with TRBJ1-3; D gene unclear. The specimen comprised peripheral blood, sampled on day 0 of AZD1222 vaccination. In DNA form, the CDR3 reads TGTGCCAGCAGCTTTGGCGGAAACACCATATATTTT. Translated, it gives CASSFGGNTIYF. The complete variable domain, with remaining parts taken from reference TRBV11-2 and TRBJ1-3, reads EAGVAQSPRYKIIEKRQSVAFWCNPISGHATLYWYQQILGQGPKLLIQFQNNGVVDDSQLPKDRFSAERLKGVDSTLKIQPAKLEDSAVYLCASSFGGNTIYFGEGSWLTVV.